This T cell receptor (beta chain) was obtained from a study of T cell clonotyping in hematopoietic cell transplantation. Sample time point: recipient sample about 28 days before transplant, after cytoreduction. The CDR3 spans 13 residues. Trimming shortened V by 4 bases and J by 6 bases, and 13 bases separated the two germline ends. Per the germline V gene, CDR1 is SGHTS and CDR2 is YDEGEE. Only in-frame clones appear in the TCRdb table, and some are missing; sequencing was by immunoSEQ multiplex PCR. The table lists roughly 46,000 clones, roughly 85% of them singletons. The sequencing used peripheral blood mononuclear cells, collected before stem cell transplant. This receptor was obtained from a man aged 60 to 69 with myelodysplastic syndrome. Some clones in this sample may be carry-over from other donors' samples. The chain joins TRBV5-8 to TRBJ1-2, with D hard to call. The CDR3, as DNA: TGTGCCAGCAGCCCCACGGGTGGGCATGGCTACACCTTC. The encoded protein is CASSPTGGHGYTF.